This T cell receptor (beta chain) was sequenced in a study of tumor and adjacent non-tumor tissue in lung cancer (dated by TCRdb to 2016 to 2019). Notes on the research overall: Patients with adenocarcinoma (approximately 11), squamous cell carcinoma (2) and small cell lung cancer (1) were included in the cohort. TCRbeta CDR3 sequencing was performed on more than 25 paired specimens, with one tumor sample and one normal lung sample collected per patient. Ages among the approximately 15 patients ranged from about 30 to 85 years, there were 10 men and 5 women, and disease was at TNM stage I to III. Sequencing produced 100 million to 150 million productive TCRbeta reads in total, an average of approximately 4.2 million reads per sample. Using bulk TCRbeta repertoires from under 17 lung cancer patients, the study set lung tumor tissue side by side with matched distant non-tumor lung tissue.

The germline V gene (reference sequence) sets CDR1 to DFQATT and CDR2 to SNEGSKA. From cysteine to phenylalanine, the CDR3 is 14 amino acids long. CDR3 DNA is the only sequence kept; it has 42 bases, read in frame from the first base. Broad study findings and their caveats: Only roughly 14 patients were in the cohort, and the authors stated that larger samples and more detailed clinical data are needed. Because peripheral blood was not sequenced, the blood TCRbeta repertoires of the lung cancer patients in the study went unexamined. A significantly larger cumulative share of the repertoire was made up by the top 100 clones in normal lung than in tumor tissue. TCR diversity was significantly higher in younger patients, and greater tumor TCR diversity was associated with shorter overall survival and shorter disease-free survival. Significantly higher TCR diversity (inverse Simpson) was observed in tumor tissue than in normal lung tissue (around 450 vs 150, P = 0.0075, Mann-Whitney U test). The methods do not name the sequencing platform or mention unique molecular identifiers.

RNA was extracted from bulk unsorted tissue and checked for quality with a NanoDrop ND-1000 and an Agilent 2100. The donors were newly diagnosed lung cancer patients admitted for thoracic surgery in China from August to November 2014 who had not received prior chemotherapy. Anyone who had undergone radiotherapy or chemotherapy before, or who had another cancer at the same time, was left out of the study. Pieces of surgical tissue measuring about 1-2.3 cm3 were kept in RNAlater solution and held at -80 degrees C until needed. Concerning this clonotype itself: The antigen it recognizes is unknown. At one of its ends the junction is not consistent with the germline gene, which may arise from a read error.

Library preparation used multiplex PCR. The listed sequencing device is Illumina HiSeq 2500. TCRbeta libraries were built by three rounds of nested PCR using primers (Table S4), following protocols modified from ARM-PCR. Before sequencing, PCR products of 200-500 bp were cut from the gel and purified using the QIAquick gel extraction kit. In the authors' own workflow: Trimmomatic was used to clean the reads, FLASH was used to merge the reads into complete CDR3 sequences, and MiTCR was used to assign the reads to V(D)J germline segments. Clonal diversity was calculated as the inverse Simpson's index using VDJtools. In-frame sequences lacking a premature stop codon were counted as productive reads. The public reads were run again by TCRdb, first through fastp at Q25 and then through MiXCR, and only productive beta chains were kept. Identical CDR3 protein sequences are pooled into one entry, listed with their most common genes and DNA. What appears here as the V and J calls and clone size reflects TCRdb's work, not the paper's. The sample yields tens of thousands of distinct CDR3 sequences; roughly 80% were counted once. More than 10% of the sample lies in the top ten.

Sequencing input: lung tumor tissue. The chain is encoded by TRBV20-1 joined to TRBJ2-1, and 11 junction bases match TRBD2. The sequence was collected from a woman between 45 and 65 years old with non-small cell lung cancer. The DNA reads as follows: TGCAATGCTATAGCGGGAGGGCTCGGGAATGAGCAGGTCTTC. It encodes CNAIAGGLGNEQVF.